One and the same sample provided the 20 T cell receptor beta chains below, sequenced in a study of regulatory T cells in long-lasting Graves disease. According to the study, TCR beta libraries were built with iRepertoire HTBI primers and CDR3-region Arm-PCR. TCRdb passed the multiplex PCR reads through MiXCR, listing each CDR3 protein once. Of about half a million distinct CDR3 sequences in the sample, 12% were seen once. The time point was: newly diagnosed GD, antithyroid drugs for less than 3 months. The authors made the TCR library using RNA they extracted from PBMCs. The same sample was also used in a study of T cells in Graves' hyperthyroidism and ophthalmopathy.

This specimen consisted of peripheral blood mononuclear cells (PBMCs), obtained at new diagnosis, from a patient treated with antithyroid drugs. These receptors were collected from a woman aged 25 to 39 with Graves disease.

This clonotype was counted ten times or more. The chain is built from TRBV18 and TRBJ2-1; TRBD2 is a possible D gene (5 bases). Germline assignment: CDR1 KGHSH and CDR2 LQKENI. This CDR3 spans 15 amino acids. V lost 1 base to trimming and J lost 1 base, with 8 bases between them. CDR3 sequence reads: CASSPLAPSYNEQFF. For the CDR3, the DNA is TGTGCCAGCTCACCACTAGCGCCGTCCTACAATGAGCAGTTCTTC.

The chain recombines TRBV24-1 with TRBJ1-5; 8 nucleotides line up with TRBD1. The ends lost 2 bases at V and 7 bases at J; junction bases unmatched: 6. CDR3 size: 15 residues. Germline CDR1 KGHDR, CDR2 SFDVKD. The CDR3 DNA reads as TGTGCCACCAGTGATTCCGGACAGGGACTCCAGCCCCAGCATTTT. Its translation is CATSDSGQGLQPQHF.

In its sample, this clonotype was seen many times. This rearrangement joins TRBV28 to TRBJ2-7; the D gene is possibly TRBD2 (5 bases). The CDR3 extends over 14 amino acids. CDR1 is MDHEN, CDR2 SYDVKM, per germline. The V gene lost 4 bases and the J gene lost 3 bases, with 13 bases spanning the gap. The chain's CDR3 is CASSSPPGDYEQYF. The CDR3 DNA follows: TGTGCCAGCAGTTCCCCTCCCGGGGACTACGAGCAGTACTTC.

This clonotype was seen many times. The chain has TRBV2 and TRBJ2-5, with TRBD1 as a possible D gene (5 bases). Trimming took 3 bases from V and 4 from J, leaving 6 bases between them. The CDR3 sequence is 12 residues long. Germline V gives CDR1 SNHLY, CDR2 FYNNEI. The CDR3 DNA reads TGTGCCAGCAGTGACAGGGCAGAGACCCAGTACTTC. This gives the protein CASSDRAETQYF.

This chain joins TRBV6-2 or TRBV6-3 and TRBJ1-2; TRBD1 is a possible D gene (6 bases). Trimming removed 5 bases at V and 6 bases at J, with 16 bases between. Germline CDR1 MNHEY, CDR2 SVGEGT. The CDR3 consists of 14 residues. CDR3 sequence (DNA): TGTGCCAGCAGTAACAACCGGGACAACGATGGCTACACCTTC. Translating gives CASSNNRDNDGYTF.

This clonotype appeared many times. One end of the junction does not line up with germline, which may come from a read error. The V gene is TRBV7-7, the J gene TRBJ2-7; 7 nucleotides match TRBD1. The CDR3 consists of 15 residues. Per the germline V gene, CDR1 is SSHAT and CDR2 is FNYEAQ (reference sequence). This chain's CDR3 is CASSPGPGQSYEQYF. CDR3 nucleotides: TGTGCTAGCAGCCCAGGCCCGGGACAGTCCTACGAGCAGTACTTC.

The chain joins TRBV5-6 to TRBJ2-7; 12 nucleotides align to TRBD2. This CDR3 has 18 residues. The germline gives CDR1 SGHDT, CDR2 YYEEEE. V lost 4 bases to trimming and J lost 2 bases; unmatched junction nucleotides: 13. CDR3 DNA: TGTGCCAGCAGCCAAGGGGCCGTACTAGCGGGAGGCACCTACGAGCAGTACTTC. Translated: CASSQGAVLAGGTYEQYF.

This clonotype was found many times. The chain combines TRBV6-5 with TRBJ2-5, with 7 bases identical to TRBD1. The CDR3 totals 15 residues. V gave up 2 bases and J gave up 4 bases; unmatched junction bases: 7. Germline values: CDR1 MNHEY, CDR2 SVGAGI. The DNA of the CDR3 is TGTGCCAGCAGTTACCAGGGGACAGTCCTAGAGACCCAGTACTTC. Encoded protein: CASSYQGTVLETQYF.

This clonotype has more than one count but fewer than ten. The rearrangement joins TRBV18 to TRBJ2-1; 7 nucleotides align to TRBD1. The CDR3 is 16 residues long. Trimming cost V 5 bases and J 0 bases; bases outside gene matches: 7. The germline V gene has CDR1 KGHSH and CDR2 LQKENI. CDR3 sequence reads: CASSTRTGNSYNEQFF. The CDR3 DNA reads as TGTGCCAGCTCAACCCGGACAGGAAACTCCTACAATGAGCAGTTCTTC.

The chain combines TRBV28 with TRBJ2-1; 9 bases are a match to TRBD2. Germline trimming cut 7 bases from V and 7 bases from J; bases unmatched to any gene: 14. Per germline, CDR1 MDHEN and CDR2 SYDVKM. This CDR3 region has 16 residues. The CDR3 sequence is CASTQLRAGGRNEQFF. CDR3 sequence (DNA): TGTGCCAGCACCCAACTACGAGCGGGAGGTCGGAATGAGCAGTTCTTC.

This clonotype was observed a few times. The chain has TRBV6-1 and TRBJ1-2; no reliable D call. The ends were cut back, 0 bases at V and 4 bases at J, with 15 bases in the middle. Germline CDR1 is MNHNS and CDR2 is SASEGT. This CDR3 contains 16 residues. CDR3 DNA sequence: TGTGCCAGCAGTGAAGCGCTCGGGAGGGAGGGCTATGGCTACACCTTC. Its protein product is CASSEALGREGYGYTF.

This clonotype was seen repeatedly, ten times or more. The rearrangement links TRBV5-6 to TRBJ2-7; D is undetermined. V lost 1 base and J 5 bases, leaving 7 bases between the germline ends. Germline-derived CDR1 and CDR2 are SGHDT and YYEEEE. The CDR3 covers 12 residues. In DNA, the CDR3 is TGTGCCAGCAGCTTGAACAACAACGAGCAGTACTTC. Its protein product is CASSLNNNEQYF.

This clonotype was counted between two and nine times. The V and J genes are TRBV7-9 and TRBJ2-2; the match to TRBD2 covers 12 bases. Germline V CDR1 and CDR2: SEHNR, FQNEAQ (reference sequence). V shed 5 bases and J 4 bases; nucleotides not matched to a gene: 2. The CDR3 extends over 15 amino acids. The CDR3 nucleotides are TGTGCCAGCAGCCTGACTAGCGGGAGCACCGGGGAGCTGTTTTTT. Translating gives CASSLTSGSTGELFF.

This clonotype occurred many times. The V and J genes are TRBV30 and TRBJ1-3, with 11 positions matching TRBD1. V shed 5 bases and J 4 bases; nucleotides not matched to a gene: 1. CDR3 length: 13 amino acids. CDR1 is GTSNPN, CDR2 SVGIG, per germline (reference sequence). CDR3 region: CAWGTGGGNTIYF. Written as DNA, the CDR3 is TGTGCCTGGGGGACAGGGGGAGGAAACACCATATATTTT.

This clonotype was counted between two and nine times. The gene calls are TRBV30 and TRBJ2-1, with 7 bases identical to TRBD2. Trimming at V came to 4 bases and at J to 9 bases, leaving 12 bases not matched to a gene. This CDR3 spans 14 amino acids. Per the germline V gene, CDR1 is GTSNPN and CDR2 is SVGIG (reference sequence). CDR3: CAWNRAGVPREQFF. CDR3 sequence (DNA): TGTGCCTGGAATAGGGCGGGAGTCCCGCGTGAGCAGTTCTTC.

There are many counts of this clonotype. The chain employs TRBV28 and TRBJ1-1; 8 nucleotides align to TRBD1. CDR1 and CDR2 from the germline V gene are MDHEN and SYDVKM. This CDR3 contains 12 residues. Unmatched junction bases numbered 3, after V lost 3 bases and J lost 9 bases. CDR3 in DNA: TGTGCCAGCAGTTTCAGGGGGCCGCAAGCTTTCTTT. Translated, it gives CASSFRGPQAFF.

This clonotype was recorded once. CDR3 loop: CASSRDRGRQPQHF. The CDR3, as DNA: TGTGCCAGCAGCCGGGACAGGGGAAGACAGCCCCAGCATTTT. The V and J genes are TRBV12-3 or TRBV12-4 and TRBJ1-5; 10 bases fit TRBD1. The ends lost 6 bases at V and 7 bases at J; junction bases unmatched: 6. This CDR3 is 14 amino acids long.

Ten or more counts support this clonotype. This chain joins TRBV6-1 and TRBJ1-1, with D tentatively TRBD1 (5 bases). CDR1 MNHNS and CDR2 SASEGT come from the germline V gene. V lost 10 bases, J lost 4 bases, and 10 bases lay in between. The CDR3 consists of 11 residues. The CDR3: CATSGGTEAFF. The CDR3 nucleotides read TGTGCCACCTCCGGGGGCACTGAAGCTTTCTTT.

A remark on this clonotype: A much more abundant neighbour one base away suggests this may be a read error. The chain couples TRBV28 to TRBJ2-2, with D perhaps assigned TRBD1 or TRBD2 (5 bases each). Looked up from germline, CDR1 is MDHEN and CDR2 is SYDVKM. The CDR3 runs to 13 residues. The CDR3 protein is CASSLVGVGEPFF. DNA of the CDR3: TGTGCCAGCAGTTTAGTAGGCGTAGGGGAGCCGTTTTTT. Combining the CDR3 with reference TRBV28 and TRBJ2-2 gives the whole variable domain DVKVTQSSRYLVKRTGEKVFLECVQDMDHENMFWYRQDPGLGLRLIYFSYDVKMKEKGDIPEGYSVSREKKERFSLILESASTNQTSMYLCASSLVGVGEPFFGEGSRLTVL.

This clonotype has ten or more counts. The chain employs TRBV18 and TRBJ1-5; a possible D gene is TRBD1 (5 bases). The CDR3 sequence is 14 residues long. CDR1 and CDR2 (germline): KGHSH, LQKENI. V was cut by 8 bases and J by 4 bases, with 15 bases left in between. This CDR3 is CASSPGTVNQPQHF. CDR3 coding DNA: TGTGCCAGCAGTCCCGGGACGGTGAATCAGCCCCAGCATTTT. The full variable domain, with the rest looked up from reference TRBV18 and TRBJ1-5, is NAGVMQNPRHLVRRRGQEARLRCSPMKGHSHVYWYRQLPEEGLKFMVYLQKENIIDESGMPKERFSAEFPKEGPSILRIQQVVRGDSAAYFCASSPGTVNQPQHFGDGTRLSIL.